This entry is about one T cell receptor beta chain. Its antigen is not yet known. Base qualities are not provided; no much larger clone lies one nucleotide away. The intended sense of this specimen's treatment or condition label: about 20 received Ad26.COV2.S at low or high dose, single or two shots; about 5 received placebo; per-sample allocation not given. Repertoires of vaccine and placebo recipients were sequenced from samples collected on day 63 after the first injection. Between 29 July and 7 August 2020, Cohort 1b enrolled some 25 adults aged 18-55 years at one site in Boston, USA. As a vaccine, Ad26.COV2.S was a replication-incompetent adenovirus type 26 vector that expressed a prefusion-stabilized SARS-CoV-2 spike protein derived from the original Wuhan strain. The immunoSEQ Assay was the method used to sequence TCRbeta CDR3 regions. After extraction, genomic DNA underwent amplification by bias-controlled multiplex PCR, followed by high-throughput sequencing. As for how the authors treated the data: Collapsing and filtering of sequences were performed to quantify the absolute abundance of each unique TCRbeta CDR3 region. T cell fraction was estimated by normalization of TCRbeta template counts to usable DNA, with usable DNA being measured through amplification of reference genes present in all nucleated cells. Repertoire TCRs were annotated as SARS-CoV-2-specific by exact matching of V gene, CDR3 amino acid sequence and J gene to a known reactive TCR set. The reference SARS-CoV-2 TCR set was derived from MIRA and filtered for enrichment in COVID-19-positive ImmuneCODE repertoires, a step that removed public or cross-reactive TCRs. Drawing on the MIRA antigens, annotated TCRs were analysed further at the level of specific ORF or position within ORF. Depth was the summed frequency of annotated unique rearrangements, while breadth was defined as annotated unique rearrangements over total unique productive rearrangements. Two-sided Wilcoxon rank-sum tests were used to compare TCR breadth between groups. Held by TCRdb, this immuneACCESS table contains in-frame sequences only and omits some clones. Under half of the omission traces to an unresolved V gene where checked; the cause of the rest is unknown. From that table come the V and J calls and clone size; the DNA was used to work out D and trimming. This sample has 300,000 to 500,000 clones in its table, and roughly nine tenths of those were observed once. The leading ten clones occupy 3% to 3.5% of the sample.

The sample originates from a study of Ad26.COV2.S vaccination and SARS-CoV-2 variants (dated by TCRdb to about 2021). Background on the whole study: Donors in the vaccine arm were drawn from COV1001, a phase I-IIa trial of Ad26.COV2.S in healthy adults that was multicentre, randomized, double-blind and placebo-controlled. Ad26.COV2.S was administered intramuscularly at 5 x 10^10 or 1 x 10^11 viral particles, either as a single shot or as two shots given 56 days apart. Trial participants were randomized into five groups of five: low-dose or high-dose Ad26.COV2.S given once or twice, or placebo on both occasions. Sequencing of the TCRbeta repertoire served to evaluate the specificity and breadth of SARS-CoV-2-reactive T cell receptors following Ad26.COV2.S vaccination. A total of 32 samples were included in the TCR-sequenced set, comprising around 19 Ad26.COV2.S vaccine recipients, 5 placebo recipients and 8 SARS-CoV-2 convalescent individuals. Investigators did not know the trial group allocation while performing experiments and assessing outcomes. What the research found in general, with its limitations: After vaccination, spike-specific CD8+ and CD4+ T cell responses were reported to show substantial breadth. Non-spike TCR breadth was comparable between vaccine and placebo recipients, consistent with the vaccine containing only spike. The study lacked the statistical power to compare responses across vaccine doses or regimens. Ad26.COV2.S recipients had higher spike-specific TCR breadth than placebo recipients (P = 0.0014). According to the authors, total T cell responses may have been underestimated by the TCR breadth and depth analyses.

Taken from the germline V gene, the CDR1 and CDR2 loops are KGHSH and LQKENI. Inclusive of the bounding cysteine and phenylalanine, the CDR3 is 16 residues long. Just the 48-base CDR3 DNA is kept, in frame starting at base 1. Unmatched junction bases come to 4, with V trimmed by 2 bases and J by 4 bases. This clonotype was sampled from a person between 18 and 59 years old who received the Ad26.COV2.S COVID-19 vaccine or a placebo. The chain is made from TRBV18 and TRBJ2-3; TRBD1 agrees with 12 junctional bases. The starting material was peripheral blood, obtained in a trial of Ad26.COV2.S vaccine versus placebo. The nucleotides are TGTGCCAGCTCACCAGGGGACAGGGGGCTGGCAGATACGCAGTATTTT. It encodes CASSPGDRGLADTQYF.